This T cell receptor beta chain emerged from a study of T cells in Graves' hyperthyroidism and ophthalmopathy. Patients aged 18 to 65 with hyperthyroidism were newly diagnosed, with duration under 2 months. Researchers amplified the TCR beta CDR3 regions from RNA transcripts. Researchers ran a first-round RT-PCR on the TCR CDR3 using the HTBI primer set. A single record per CDR3 protein comes from TCRdb applying MiXCR to the multiplex PCR reads. This table has under 350,000 distinct CDR3 sequences, 18% appearing once. Trimming took off 5 bases at V and 6 bases at J, with 13 bases between the two ends. The CDR3 is 12 amino acids. The germline gives CDR1 GTSNPN, CDR2 SVGIG (reference sequence). This clonotype was counted at least ten times.

This TCR was recovered from a woman aged 50 to 60 with Graves' hyperthyroidism. This chain uses TRBV30 with TRBJ1-1, with D possibly TRBD1 on 6 matching bases. The sample consisted of blood. CDR3 region: CAWGQGSAEAFF. The CDR3 nucleotides are TGTGCCTGGGGGCAGGGGAGCGCTGAAGCTTTCTTT.